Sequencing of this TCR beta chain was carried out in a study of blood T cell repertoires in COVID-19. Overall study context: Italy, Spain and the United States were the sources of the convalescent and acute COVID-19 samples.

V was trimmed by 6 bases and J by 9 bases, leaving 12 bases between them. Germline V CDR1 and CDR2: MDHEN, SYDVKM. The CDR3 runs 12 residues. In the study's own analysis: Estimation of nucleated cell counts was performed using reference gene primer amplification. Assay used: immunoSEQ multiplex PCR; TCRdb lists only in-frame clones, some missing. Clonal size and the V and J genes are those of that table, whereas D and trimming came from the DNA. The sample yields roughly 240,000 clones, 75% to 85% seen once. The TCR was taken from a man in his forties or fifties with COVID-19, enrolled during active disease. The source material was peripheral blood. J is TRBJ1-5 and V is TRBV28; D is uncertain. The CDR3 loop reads CASRRGSGPQHF. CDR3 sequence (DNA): TGTGCCAGCAGACGAGGGTCCGGGCCCCAGCATTTT.